A selection of T cell receptor beta chains follows, all from one sample in a study of blood T cells in healthy people across ages. Via MiXCR, TCRdb re-called the 5' RACE reads, giving one row per CDR3 protein. The profile shows about 1.8 million distinct CDR3 sequences, 40% to 55% of them singletons. Sequenced: blood. The receptors were gathered from a woman aged 40 to 50 in good health. Both conserved end residues are part of each CDR3. A D gene is named only where the DNA matches it firmly. Where a row states a size, it is once, few, many or the class of an expanded clone; other rows omit it.

TRBJ2-2 | TRBV7-2 | few | NA | CASSLSTGSGELFF | TGTGCCAGCAGCTTATCAACAGGTTCCGGGGAGCTGTTTTTT
TRBJ2-5 | TRBV3-1 | few | TRBD2 | CASSQARREEQYF | TGTGCCAGCAGCCAAGCGCGCCGGGAGGAGCAGTACTTC
TRBJ2-2 | TRBV6-1 | once | TRBD1 | CASRLTGANTGELFF | TGTGCCAGCAGACTGACAGGGGCGAACACCGGGGAGCTGTTTTTT
TRBJ2-1 | TRBV20-1 | once | NA | CGARGAGYNEQFF | TGCGGTGCTAGGGGGGCGGGATACAATGAGCAGTTCTTC
TRBJ2-1 | TRBV27 | NA | NA | CASSLGQLHEQFF | TGTGCCAGCAGCTTAGGACAGTTACATGAGCAGTTCTTC
TRBJ2-2 | TRBV9 | NA | TRBD2 | CASSVVAGGGSTGELFF | TGTGCCAGCAGCGTAGTGGCGGGGGGCGGGAGCACCGGGGAGCTGTTTTTT
TRBJ2-7 | TRBV6-6 | NA | TRBD2 | CASSYSRTSGVYEQYF | TGTGCCAGCAGTTACTCACGGACTAGCGGGGTCTACGAGCAGTACTTC
TRBJ2-5 | TRBV6-2/TRBV6-3 | NA | NA | CASSQLGAGGTQYF | TGTGCCAGCAGTCAACTCGGAGCCGGGGGGACCCAGTACTTC
TRBJ2-3 | TRBV5-1 | NA | NA | CASSLLQGGGDTQYF | TGCGCCAGCAGCTTGCTACAGGGCGGAGGAGATACGCAGTATTTT
TRBJ1-5 | TRBV20-1 | few | NA | CSASDNKNQPQHF | TGCAGTGCTAGTGACAACAAAAATCAGCCCCAGCATTTT
TRBJ1-6 | TRBV7-9 | NA | TRBD1 | CASSPRTGSNSPLHF | TGTGCCAGCAGCCCCAGGACAGGGTCAAATTCACCCCTCCACTTT
TRBJ1-6 | TRBV7-9 | NA | TRBD1 | CASSLSGTGNSPLHF | TGTGCCAGCAGCTTATCAGGGACAGGGAATTCACCCCTCCACTTT
TRBJ1-1 | TRBV6-5 | few | NA | CASSYSPDTEAFF | TGTGCCAGCAGTTACTCCCCGGACACTGAAGCTTTCTTT